These 20 T cell receptor beta chains originate from one sample sequenced in a study of shared clonotypes between healthy human individuals. The data were produced by immunoSEQ multiplex PCR, yet TCRdb's version contains in-frame clones alone and is incomplete. The sample comprises 400,000 to 600,000 clones, about 96% of which are singletons, and about 0.06% rests with the top ten. The sequenced material came from naive CD4+ T cells sorted from blood. Subset defined: CD45RA+ positively selected. All receptors derive from a young woman in good health.

DNA of the CDR3: TGTGCCAGCCAAGGACAGGGGGTCCGCTCTGGAAACACCATATATTTT. Protein sequence: CASQGQGVRSGNTIYF. This rearrangement joins TRBV2 to TRBJ1-3; 10 nucleotides line up with TRBD1. The germline V gene encodes CDR1 SNHLY and CDR2 FYNNEI. This CDR3 spans 16 amino acids. Unmatched junction bases numbered 7, after V lost 8 bases and J lost 0 bases.

The chain employs TRBV27 and TRBJ2-3; 9 positions agree with TRBD2. The CDR3 extends over 17 amino acids. Losses at the gene ends were 6 bases for V and 6 bases for J; bases not matched to a gene: 16. The germline V gene encodes CDR1 MNHEY and CDR2 SMNVEV (reference sequence). CDR3 nucleotide sequence: TGTGCCAGCAGATCAGTGTCTATAGCGGGAGATTCGGATACGCAGTATTTT. It yields the protein CASRSVSIAGDSDTQYF.

V usage is TRBV5-1 and J usage is TRBJ2-5; D gene uncertain. The ends were cut back, 0 bases at V and 3 bases at J, with 12 bases in the middle. This CDR3 has 15 amino acids. Germline CDR1 SGHRS, CDR2 YFSETQ. The CDR3 DNA follows: TGCGCCAGCAGCTTGGTGCGCGGTGGGGAAGAGACCCAGTACTTC. Protein sequence: CASSLVRGGEETQYF.

The chain has TRBV7-9 and TRBJ2-7; unclear D gene. Germline values: CDR1 SEHNR, CDR2 FQNEAQ (reference sequence). The CDR3 runs to 14 residues. The V end was cut by 3 bases, the J end by 5 bases, with 14 bases between. In nucleotides, the CDR3 is TGTGCCAGCAGCTTGAGCCTAGGTTTCGACGAGCAGTACTTC. Amino acids: CASSLSLGFDEQYF.

This chain joins TRBV7-2 and TRBJ2-1, with 8 bases fitting TRBD1. V dropped 0 bases and J dropped 6; count of bases not matched to a gene: 7. In germline, CDR1 is SGHTA, CDR2 FQGNSA. CDR3 size: 16 residues. The DNA for the CDR3 is TGTGCCAGCAGCTTAGCGACAGGGACAGGAGCCAATGAGCAGTTCTTC. Amino acid sequence: CASSLATGTGANEQFF.

The gene calls are TRBV27 and TRBJ1-4; D not certain. The CDR3 is 15 residues long. The V end was cut by 4 bases, the J end by 0 bases, with 9 bases between. Germline V gene sequence: CDR1 MNHEY, CDR2 SMNVEV (reference sequence). The CDR3 nucleotides are TGTGCCAGCAGTTCCCTCCCGCCAACTAATGAAAAACTGTTTTTT. The encoded protein is CASSSLPPTNEKLFF.

The chain has TRBV13 and TRBJ1-4; D call uncertain. V was shortened by 5 bases and J by 5 bases, with 12 bases between the two germline ends. The CDR3 totals 14 residues. Germline lookup yields CDR1 PRHDT and CDR2 FYEKMQ (reference sequence). The CDR3 DNA reads as TGTGCCAGCAGCGAGGGAGGGCCAAATGAAAAACTGTTTTTT. This sequence encodes CASSEGGPNEKLFF.

This rearrangement joins TRBV18 to TRBJ2-7; the match to TRBD2 covers 9 bases. The germline CDR1 and CDR2 sequences are KGHSH and LQKENI. The trim removed 3 bases at V and 5 bases at J, leaving 14 bases unmatched. The CDR3 is 17 residues long. CDR3 residues: CASSPLRASGARNEQYF. CDR3 in DNA: TGTGCCAGCTCACCCCTCCGGGCTAGCGGGGCGAGGAACGAGCAGTACTTC.

The chain uses TRBV18 and TRBJ1-1; tentative D call: TRBD1 (5 bases). The V and J ends lost 5 bases and 1 base respectively, with 11 bases between them. Germline V lookup: CDR1 KGHSH, CDR2 LQKENI. The CDR3 is 14 residues long. The CDR3 spells CASSSLQANTEAFF. The CDR3 DNA sequence: TGTGCCAGCTCATCCCTACAGGCGAACACTGAAGCTTTCTTT.

This clone was seen a single time. The V call is TRBV29-1, the J call TRBJ2-7, with D possibly TRBD1 on 6 matching bases. Trimming pared 1 base from V and 7 bases from J, leaving 11 bases between. The CDR3 runs 12 residues. Germline V gene data show CDR1 as SQVTM and CDR2 as ANQGSEA. CDR3 residues: CSVEVTGWEQYF. The CDR3 nucleotides are TGCAGCGTTGAAGTAACAGGGTGGGAGCAGTACTTC.

The rearrangement links TRBV10-3 to TRBJ2-5; possibly TRBD1 or TRBD2 for D (6 bases each). There are 14 residues in the CDR3. V was pared by 5 bases and J by 5 bases, with 15 bases between. CDR1 is ENHRY, CDR2 SYGVKD, per germline. The CDR3 DNA sequence: TGTGCCATCAGTAGGACAGAGGAGGGGGAGACCCAGTACTTC. It is translated as CAISRTEEGETQYF.

The genes are TRBV2 and TRBJ2-3; D is perhaps TRBD1 or TRBD2 (5 bases each). The CDR3 loop spans 16 amino acids. Germline CDR1 SNHLY, CDR2 FYNNEI. The V and J ends lost 3 bases and 6 bases respectively, with 19 bases between them. Here the CDR3 reads CASSDGAARAVDTQYF. CDR3 nucleotides: TGTGCCAGCAGTGACGGGGCTGCCAGGGCGGTCGATACGCAGTATTTT.

CDR3 region: CASSLGQGGDEQFF. In nucleotides, the CDR3 is TGTGCCAGCAGCTTAGGGCAGGGGGGAGATGAGCAGTTCTTC. The chain links TRBV7-9 to TRBJ2-1, with D perhaps TRBD1 (7 bases). Germline-derived CDR1 and CDR2 are SEHNR and FQNEAQ (reference sequence). This CDR3 has 14 amino acids. The ends were cut back, 1 base at V and 8 bases at J, with 12 bases in the middle.

The chain uses TRBV10-1 and TRBJ2-1; D is unclear. The CDR3 consists of 13 residues. Trimming removed 0 bases at V and 9 bases at J, with 9 bases between. From germline, CDR1 is WNHNN and CDR2 SYGVQD (reference sequence). The CDR3 DNA reads TGCGCCAGCAGTGAGTCGATGGGCGGTGAGCAGTTCTTC. Residues: CASSESMGGEQFF.

The rearrangement joins TRBV5-6 to TRBJ2-1; no clear D gene. The V end was cut by 5 bases, the J end by 0 bases, with 6 bases between. The CDR3 covers 13 residues. CDR1 SGHDT and CDR2 YYEEEE come from the germline V gene. The chain's CDR3 is CASSASSYNEQFF. CDR3 nucleotides: TGTGCCAGCAGTGCCAGCTCCTACAATGAGCAGTTCTTC. Based on the CDR3 plus reference TRBV5-6 and TRBJ2-1, the full variable domain is DAGVTQSPTHLIKTRGQQVTLRCSPKSGHDTVSWYQQALGQGPQFIFQYYEEEERQRGNFPDRFSGHQFPNYSSELNVNALLLGDSALYLCASSASSYNEQFFGPGTRLTVL.

Only one count was recorded for this clone. V is TRBV7-8 and J is TRBJ2-3, with 11 bases aligning to TRBD1. This CDR3 is built from 16 residues. In germline, CDR1 is SGHVS, CDR2 FQNEAQ. Trimming took 5 bases from V and 4 from J; bases not matched to a gene: 8. The DNA for the CDR3 is TGTGCCAGCAGCCGCCCGGGACAGGGGGGCCCAGATACGCAGTATTTT. This gives the protein CASSRPGQGGPDTQYF.

The chain joins TRBV27 to TRBJ2-2; 9 bases fit TRBD2. CDR1 MNHEY and CDR2 SMNVEV come from the germline V gene (reference sequence). The V gene end was trimmed by 7 bases and the J gene end by 1 base; junction bases not matched to a gene: 7. The length of the CDR3 is 16 residues. The CDR3 coding sequence is TGTGCCAGCAAAACTCTACTAGCGGGGAACACCGGGGAGCTGTTTTTT. Its translation: CASKTLLAGNTGELFF.

The chain couples TRBV30 to TRBJ2-5, with TRBD2 matching over 7 bases. In germline, CDR1 is GTSNPN, CDR2 SVGIG (reference sequence). The CDR3 is made up of 17 amino acids. Germline trimming cut 3 bases from V and 4 bases from J; bases unmatched to any gene: 17. CDR3 nucleotides: TGTGCCTGGAGCATCGGGGTTAGCGGGCTGGGCGGAGAGACCCAGTACTTC. Amino acid sequence: CAWSIGVSGLGGETQYF.

The chain combines TRBV5-1 with TRBJ2-1, with a tentative D call TRBD2 (5 bases). Trimming took 4 bases from V and 0 from J, leaving 11 bases between them. The CDR3 extends over 15 amino acids. CDR1 is SGHRS, CDR2 YFSETQ, per germline. The CDR3 sequence is CASSGRGFSYNEQFF. CDR3 coding DNA: TGCGCCAGCAGCGGTCGCGGGTTCTCCTACAATGAGCAGTTCTTC.

V gene TRBV5-1 combines with J gene TRBJ2-2; 7 bases map to TRBD1. The CDR3 sequence is 14 residues long. The ends lost 6 bases at V and 3 bases at J; junction bases unmatched: 5. The germline gives CDR1 SGHRS, CDR2 YFSETQ. The CDR3 here is CASTTGVDTGELFF. The CDR3 DNA follows: TGCGCCAGCACAACAGGGGTTGACACCGGGGAGCTGTTTTTT. Full variable domain (rest looked up from reference TRBV5-1 and TRBJ2-2): KAGVTQTPRYLIKTRGQQVTLSCSPISGHRSVSWYQQTPGQGLQFLFEYFSETQRNKGNFPGRFSGRQFSNSRSEMNVSTLELGDSALYLCASTTGVDTGELFFGEGSRLTVL.